This TCR beta chain was identified during a study of CD4+ T cells in melanoma. Between the trimmed V and J ends, which lost 0 bases and 11 bases, there was a span of 11 bases. Germline CDR1 reads SGHVS; CDR2 reads FQNEAQ. This CDR3 comprises 14 residues. This clone has a handful of counts. Produced via immunoSEQ multiplex PCR; TCRdb's table is partial and in-frame only. This sample carries 9,500 to 10,000 clones, about 63% of them seen once, and the ten largest clones take 15% to 20%. Sequencing was performed on cells from a culture (not recorded whether cultured in vitro). This receptor was taken from a human donor with melanoma. This chain connects TRBV7-8 to TRBJ1-6; D gene unclear. CDR3 coding DNA: TGTGCCAGCAGCTTAGCAGGTCGTCGGGCACCCCTCCACTTT. Its protein is CASSLAGRRAPLHF.